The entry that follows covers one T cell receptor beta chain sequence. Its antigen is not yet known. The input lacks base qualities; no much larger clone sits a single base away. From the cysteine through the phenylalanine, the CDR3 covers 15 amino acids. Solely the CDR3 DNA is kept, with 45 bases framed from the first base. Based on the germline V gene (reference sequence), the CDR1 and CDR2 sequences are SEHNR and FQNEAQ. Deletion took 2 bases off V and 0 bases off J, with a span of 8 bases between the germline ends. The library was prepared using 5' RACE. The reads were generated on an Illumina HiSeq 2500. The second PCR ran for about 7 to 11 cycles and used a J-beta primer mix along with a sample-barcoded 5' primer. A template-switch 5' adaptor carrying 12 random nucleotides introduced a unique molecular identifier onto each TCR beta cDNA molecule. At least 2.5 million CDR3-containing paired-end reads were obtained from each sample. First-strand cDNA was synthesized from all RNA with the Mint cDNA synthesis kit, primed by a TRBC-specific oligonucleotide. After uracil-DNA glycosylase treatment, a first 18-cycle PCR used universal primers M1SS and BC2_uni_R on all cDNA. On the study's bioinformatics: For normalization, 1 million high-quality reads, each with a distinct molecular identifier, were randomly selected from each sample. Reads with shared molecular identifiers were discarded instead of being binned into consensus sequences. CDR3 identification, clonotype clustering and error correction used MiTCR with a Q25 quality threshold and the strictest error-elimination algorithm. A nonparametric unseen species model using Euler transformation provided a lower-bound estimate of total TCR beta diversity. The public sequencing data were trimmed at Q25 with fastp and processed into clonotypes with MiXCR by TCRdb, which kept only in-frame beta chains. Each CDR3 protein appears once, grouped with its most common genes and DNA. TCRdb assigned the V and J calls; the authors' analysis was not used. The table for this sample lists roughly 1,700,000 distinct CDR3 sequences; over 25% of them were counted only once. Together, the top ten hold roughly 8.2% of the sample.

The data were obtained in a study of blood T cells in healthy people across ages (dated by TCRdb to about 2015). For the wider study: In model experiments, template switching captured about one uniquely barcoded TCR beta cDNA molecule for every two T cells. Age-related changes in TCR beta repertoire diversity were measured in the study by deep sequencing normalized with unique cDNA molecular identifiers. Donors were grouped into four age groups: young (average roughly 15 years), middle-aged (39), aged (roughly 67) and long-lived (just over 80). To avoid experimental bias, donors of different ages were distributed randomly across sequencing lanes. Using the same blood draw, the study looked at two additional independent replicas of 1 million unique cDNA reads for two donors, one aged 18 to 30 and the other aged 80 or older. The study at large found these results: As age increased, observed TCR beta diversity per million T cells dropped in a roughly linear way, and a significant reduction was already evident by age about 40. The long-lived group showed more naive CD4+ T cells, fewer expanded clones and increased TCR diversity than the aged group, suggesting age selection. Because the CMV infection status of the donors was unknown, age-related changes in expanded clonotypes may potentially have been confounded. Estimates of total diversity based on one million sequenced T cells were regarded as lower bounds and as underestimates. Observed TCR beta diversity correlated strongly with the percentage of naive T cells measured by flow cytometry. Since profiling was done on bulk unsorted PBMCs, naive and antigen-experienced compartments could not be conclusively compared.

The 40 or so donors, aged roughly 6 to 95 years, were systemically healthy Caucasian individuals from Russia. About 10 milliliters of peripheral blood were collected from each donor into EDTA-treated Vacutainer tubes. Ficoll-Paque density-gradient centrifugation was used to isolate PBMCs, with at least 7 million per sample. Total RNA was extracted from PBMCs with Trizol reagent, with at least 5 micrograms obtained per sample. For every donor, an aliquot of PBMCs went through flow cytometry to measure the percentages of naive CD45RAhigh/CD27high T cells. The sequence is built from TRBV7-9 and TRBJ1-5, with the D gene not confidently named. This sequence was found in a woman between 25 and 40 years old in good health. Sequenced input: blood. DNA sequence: TGTGCCAGCAGCTTAAACATGGATAGCAATCAGCCCCAGCATTTT. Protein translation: CASSLNMDSNQPQHF.